This passage covers 14 T cell receptor beta chains from one sample sequenced in a study of cytomegalovirus exposure and HLA in healthy donors (dated by TCRdb to between 2016 and 2019). Libraries were built with the immunoSEQ multiplex PCR assay. For the multiplex PCR, a mixture combining 60 forward primers for TCR Vbeta segments and 13 reverse primers for TCR Jbeta segments was used. This is the immuneACCESS table as TCRdb keeps it, with only in-frame sequences that have V and J called. A part of the clones is gone; compared with another copy, unresolved V genes explain less than half, and the rest is unexplained. This sample comprises approximately 210,000 clones, about 87% of them detected only once. The biggest ten clones account for around 1.2% of the sample. Material for sequencing was PBMCs. These receptor sequences come from a man aged 25 to 40 in good health and CMV-seronegative.

On this clone itself: One end of the junction varies from germline; a read error may be responsible. Additional DNA sequences in this sample encode the identical CDR3. The V gene is TRBV6-6, the J gene TRBJ2-3, with TRBD1 identical over 7 bases. CDR1 is MNHNY and CDR2 is SVGAGI in the germline V gene (reference sequence). The CDR3 consists of 16 residues. CDR3 DNA sequence: TGTGCCAGCAATCCGGAAGGGGGCGCGGGCACGGATACGCAGTATTTT. This sequence encodes CASNPEGGAGTDTQYF.

The chain links TRBV30 to TRBJ2-7, with no clear D. Trimming removed 1 base from V and 0 bases from J, with 10 bases in between. From germline, CDR1 is GTSNPN and CDR2 SVGIG (reference sequence). This CDR3 spans 14 amino acids. CDR3 bases: TGTGCCTGGAGTGCGCAGGTCTCCTCCTACGAGCAGTACTTC. This translates into CAWSAQVSSYEQYF.

The V call is TRBV30, the J call TRBJ1-2; TRBD1 aligns across 11 bases. This CDR3 spans 16 amino acids. V gave up 2 bases and J gave up 5 bases; unmatched junction bases: 10. The germline V gene has CDR1 GTSNPN and CDR2 SVGIG (reference sequence). CDR3 bases: TGTGCCTGGAGTCCGGGACAGGGGGGTTTAGGGTATGGCTACACCTTC. This codes for CAWSPGQGGLGYGYTF.

This clone was seen a single time. J is TRBJ2-6 and V is TRBV2, with TRBD1 identical over 8 bases. J was trimmed by 2 bases and V by 5 bases; bases with no gene match: 8. Germline V gives CDR1 SNHLY, CDR2 FYNNEI. The CDR3 runs to 17 residues. Here the CDR3 reads CASSPQGVWAGANVLTF. CDR3 bases: TGTGCCAGCAGTCCACAGGGGGTCTGGGCTGGGGCCAACGTCCTGACTTTC.

The chain has TRBV7-2 and TRBJ2-3; the match to TRBD1 covers 7 bases. The germline gives CDR1 SGHTA, CDR2 FQGNSA. This CDR3 spans 15 amino acids. Germline trimming cut 3 bases from V and 0 bases from J; bases unmatched to any gene: 3. The CDR3 DNA reads as TGTGCCAGCAGCTTGGGACAGACTAGCACAGATACGCAGTATTTT. Amino acid sequence: CASSLGQTSTDTQYF.

This sequence joins TRBV5-5 and TRBJ2-5; TRBD1 agrees at 12 bases. This CDR3 contains 16 residues. CDR1 SGHKS and CDR2 YYEKEE come from the germline V gene (reference sequence). The V gene end was trimmed by 5 bases and the J gene end by 5 bases; junction bases not matched to a gene: 10. CDR3 residues: CASSQHPGQGAETQYF. The CDR3 DNA follows: TGTGCCAGCAGTCAGCACCCGGGACAGGGGGCTGAGACCCAGTACTTC. The whole variable domain, filled in from reference TRBV5-5 and TRBJ2-5, reads DAGVTQSPTHLIKTRGQQVTLRCSPISGHKSVSWYQQVLGQGPQFIFQYYEKEERGRGNFPDRFSARQFPNYSSELNVNALLLGDSALYLCASSQHPGQGAETQYFGPGTRLLVL.

V and J are TRBV4-3 and TRBJ2-1; 7 bases are shared with TRBD1. Germline V gene sequence: CDR1 LGHNA, CDR2 YSLEER. The CDR3 length is 13 residues. V gave up 1 base and J gave up 10 bases; unmatched junction bases: 4. Here the CDR3 DNA reads TGCGCCAGCAGCCAAGCAAGGGGGCGAGAGCAGTTCTTC. Amino acid sequence: CASSQARGREQFF.

The V and J genes are TRBV30 and TRBJ2-3; tentatively, D is TRBD2 (6 bases). CDR3 length: 15 amino acids. Germline values: CDR1 GTSNPN, CDR2 SVGIG (reference sequence). V was cut by 5 bases and J by 8 bases, with 23 bases left in between. The CDR3 DNA sequence: TGTGCCTGGGGAAAAGGACTACCAGAGGACTTTACGCAGTATTTT. It is translated as CAWGKGLPEDFTQYF.

The chain couples TRBV5-1 to TRBJ2-3, with 8 bases matching TRBD2. Germline V gene data show CDR1 as SGHRS and CDR2 as YFSETQ. Trimming removed 5 bases from V and 3 bases from J; junction bases left unmatched: 8. The CDR3 loop spans 15 amino acids. Here the CDR3 reads CASSLASGSTDTQYF. The DNA of the CDR3 is TGCGCCAGCAGTCTGGCGAGCGGGAGTACAGATACGCAGTATTTT.

This sequence joins TRBV30 and TRBJ2-7, with TRBD1 identical over 7 bases. With 2 bases clipped from V and 6 bases from J, the junction kept 13 bases outside the gene matches. The CDR3 totals 15 residues. Germline values: CDR1 GTSNPN, CDR2 SVGIG (reference sequence). In nucleotides, the CDR3 is TGTGCCTGGAGTACCCCGCCAACAGGGGCGGGCGAGCAGTACTTC. Translated, it gives CAWSTPPTGAGEQYF.

V is TRBV6-5 and J is TRBJ2-7, with 8 bases identical to TRBD1. The CDR3 has 16 residues. The trim removed 2 bases at V and 0 bases at J, leaving 6 bases unmatched. Germline CDR1 MNHEY, CDR2 SVGAGI. The CDR3 reads CASSYRGQGLSYEQYF. CDR3 DNA sequence: TGTGCCAGCAGTTACCGTGGACAGGGCCTCTCCTACGAGCAGTACTTC.

CDR3: CASSSTTSYEQYF. The CDR3 nucleotides read TGTGCCAGCAGCTCCACGACTTCCTACGAGCAGTACTTC. This chain joins TRBV7-9 and TRBJ2-7, with no clear D. Trimming left V 4 bases short and J 1 base short, with 8 bases between. This CDR3 is built from 13 residues. Germline V CDR1 and CDR2: SEHNR, FQNEAQ (reference sequence).

The chain carries TRBV28 and TRBJ2-3; D remains ambiguous. Trimming left V 10 bases short and J 1 base short, with 18 bases between. Germline V gene sequence: CDR1 MDHEN, CDR2 SYDVKM. CDR3 length: 15 residues. This CDR3 is CATSVPDFGTDTQYF. The CDR3 DNA is TGTGCCACCTCAGTCCCCGACTTTGGCACAGATACGCAGTATTTT.

This clone came up once. J is TRBJ2-3 and V is TRBV4-3; 8 bases align to TRBD1. Germline values: CDR1 LGHNA, CDR2 YSLEER. V lost 4 bases to trimming and J lost 6 bases; unmatched junction nucleotides: 9. The CDR3 sequence is 15 residues long. The CDR3 DNA is TGCGCCAGCAGCCTACTGGACAGGGCCGTGGATACGCAGTATTTT. This translates into CASSLLDRAVDTQYF.